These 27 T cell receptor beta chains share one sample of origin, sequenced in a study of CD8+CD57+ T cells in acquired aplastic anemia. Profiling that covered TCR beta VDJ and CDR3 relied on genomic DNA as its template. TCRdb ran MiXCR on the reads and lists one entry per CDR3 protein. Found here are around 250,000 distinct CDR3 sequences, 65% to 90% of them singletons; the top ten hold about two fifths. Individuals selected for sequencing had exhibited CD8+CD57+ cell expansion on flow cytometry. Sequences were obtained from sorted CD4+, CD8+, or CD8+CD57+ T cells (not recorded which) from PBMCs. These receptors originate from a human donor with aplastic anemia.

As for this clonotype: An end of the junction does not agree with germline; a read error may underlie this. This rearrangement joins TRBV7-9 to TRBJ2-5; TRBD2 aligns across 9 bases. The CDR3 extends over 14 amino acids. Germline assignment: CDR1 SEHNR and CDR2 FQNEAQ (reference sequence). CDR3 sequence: CASSFESSGGSDEF. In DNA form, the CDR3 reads TGTGCCAGCAGCTTTGAATCCAGCGGGGGGAGCGATGAGTTC. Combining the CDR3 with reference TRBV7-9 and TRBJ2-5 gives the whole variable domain DTGVSQNPRHKITKRGQNVTFRCDPISEHNRLYWYRQTLGQGPEFLTYFQNEAQLEKSRLLSDRFSAERPKGSFSTLEIQRTEQGDSAMYLCASSFESSGGSDEFGPGTRLLVL.

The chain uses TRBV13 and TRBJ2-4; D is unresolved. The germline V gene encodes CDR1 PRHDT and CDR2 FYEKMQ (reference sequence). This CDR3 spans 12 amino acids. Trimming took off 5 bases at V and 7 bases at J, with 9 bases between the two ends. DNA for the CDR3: TGTGCCAGCAGCCATGCTGGGAACATTCAGTACTTC. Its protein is CASSHAGNIQYF.

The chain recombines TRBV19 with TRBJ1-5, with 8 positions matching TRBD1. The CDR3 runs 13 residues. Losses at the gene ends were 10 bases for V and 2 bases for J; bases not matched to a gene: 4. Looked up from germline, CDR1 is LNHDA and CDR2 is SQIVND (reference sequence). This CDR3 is CAIGQGRNQPQHF. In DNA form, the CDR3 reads TGTGCCATCGGACAGGGTCGCAATCAGCCCCAGCATTTT.

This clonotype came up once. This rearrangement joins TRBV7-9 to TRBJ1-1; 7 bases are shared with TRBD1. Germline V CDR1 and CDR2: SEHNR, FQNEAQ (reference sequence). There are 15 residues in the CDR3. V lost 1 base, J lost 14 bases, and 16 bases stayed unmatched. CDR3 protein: CASSLDLTGDSDEFF. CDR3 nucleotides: TGTGCCAGCAGCTTAGATCTAACAGGGGACAGTGATGAGTTCTTT.

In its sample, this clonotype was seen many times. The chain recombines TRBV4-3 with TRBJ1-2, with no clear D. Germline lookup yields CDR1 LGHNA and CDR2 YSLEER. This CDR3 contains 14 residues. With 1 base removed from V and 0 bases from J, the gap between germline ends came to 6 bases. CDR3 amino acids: CASSQGLANYGYTF. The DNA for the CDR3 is TGCGCCAGCAGCCAAGGTCTGGCTAACTATGGCTACACCTTC.

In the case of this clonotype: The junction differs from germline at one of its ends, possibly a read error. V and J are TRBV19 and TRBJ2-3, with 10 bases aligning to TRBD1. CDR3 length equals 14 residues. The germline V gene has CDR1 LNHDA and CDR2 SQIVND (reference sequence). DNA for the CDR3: TGTGCCAGCAGGACAGGGGGAGGTCTCGAGACGCGGTACTTC. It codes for CASRTGGGLETRYF.

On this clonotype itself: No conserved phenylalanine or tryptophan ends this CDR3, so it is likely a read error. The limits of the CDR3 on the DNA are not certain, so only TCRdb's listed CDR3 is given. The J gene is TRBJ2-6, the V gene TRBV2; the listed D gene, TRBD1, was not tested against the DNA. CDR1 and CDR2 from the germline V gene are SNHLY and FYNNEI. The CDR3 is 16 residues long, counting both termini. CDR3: CASGDAGTDTPNFLPG.

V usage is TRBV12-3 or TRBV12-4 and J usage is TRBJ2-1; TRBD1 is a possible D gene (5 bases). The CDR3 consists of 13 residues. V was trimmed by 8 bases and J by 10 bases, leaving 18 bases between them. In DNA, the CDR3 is TGTGCCAGCGGAGAACAGGTAAAGGGAGAGCAGTTCTTC. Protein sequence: CASGEQVKGEQFF.

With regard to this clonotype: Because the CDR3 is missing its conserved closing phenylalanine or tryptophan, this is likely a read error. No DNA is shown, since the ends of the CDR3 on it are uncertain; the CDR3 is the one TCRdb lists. The CDR3 region is CATIRITSGAEI. The chain carries TRBV24-1 and TRBJ2-2; TRBD2, the table's D call, was not compared with the DNA. Germline loops: CDR1 KGHDR, CDR2 SFDVKD. The CDR3 is made up of 12 amino acids, end residues included.

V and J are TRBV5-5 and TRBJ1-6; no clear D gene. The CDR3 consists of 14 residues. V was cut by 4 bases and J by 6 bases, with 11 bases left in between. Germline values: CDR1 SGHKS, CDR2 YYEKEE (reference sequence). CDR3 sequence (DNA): TGTGCCAGCAGCGTGGGCCCCCTTAATTCACCCCTCCACTTT. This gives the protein CASSVGPLNSPLHF. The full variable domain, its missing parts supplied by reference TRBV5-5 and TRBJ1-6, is DAGVTQSPTHLIKTRGQQVTLRCSPISGHKSVSWYQQVLGQGPQFIFQYYEKEERGRGNFPDRFSARQFPNYSSELNVNALLLGDSALYLCASSVGPLNSPLHFGNGTRLTVT.

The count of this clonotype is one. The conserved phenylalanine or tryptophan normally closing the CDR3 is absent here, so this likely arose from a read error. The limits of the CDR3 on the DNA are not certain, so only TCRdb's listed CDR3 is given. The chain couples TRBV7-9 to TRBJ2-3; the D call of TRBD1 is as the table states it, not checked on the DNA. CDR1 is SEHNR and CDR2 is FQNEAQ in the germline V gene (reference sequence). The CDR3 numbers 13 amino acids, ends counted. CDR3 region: CASSWDRAATDTL.

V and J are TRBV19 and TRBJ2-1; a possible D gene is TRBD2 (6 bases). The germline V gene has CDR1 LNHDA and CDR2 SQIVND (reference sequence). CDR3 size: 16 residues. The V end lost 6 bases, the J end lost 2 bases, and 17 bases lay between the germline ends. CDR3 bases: TGTGCCAGTAGCATAACGACGGGAGCCACCTACAATGAGCAGTTCTTC. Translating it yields CASSITTGATYNEQFF.

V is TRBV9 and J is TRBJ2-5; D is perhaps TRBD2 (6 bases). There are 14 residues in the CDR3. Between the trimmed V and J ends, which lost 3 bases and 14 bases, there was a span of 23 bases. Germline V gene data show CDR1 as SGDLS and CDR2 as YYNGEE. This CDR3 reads CASSGGGHTEAFYF. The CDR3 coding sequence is TGTGCCAGCAGCGGAGGAGGGCACACTGAAGCTTTCTACTTC. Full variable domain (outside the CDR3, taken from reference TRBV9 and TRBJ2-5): DSGVTQTPKHLITATGQRVTLRCSPRSGDLSVYWYQQSLDQGLQFLIQYYNGEERAKGNILERFSAQQFPDLHSELNLSSLELGDSALYFCASSGGGHTEAFYFGPGTRLLVL.

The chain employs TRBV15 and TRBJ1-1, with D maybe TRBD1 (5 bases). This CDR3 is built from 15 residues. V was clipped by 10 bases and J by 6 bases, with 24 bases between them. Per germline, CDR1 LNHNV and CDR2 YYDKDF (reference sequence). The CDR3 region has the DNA TGTGCCAGCAGTTACGGGGGGGGACTCAACTCTGAAGCTTTCTTT. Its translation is CASSYGGGLNSEAFF.

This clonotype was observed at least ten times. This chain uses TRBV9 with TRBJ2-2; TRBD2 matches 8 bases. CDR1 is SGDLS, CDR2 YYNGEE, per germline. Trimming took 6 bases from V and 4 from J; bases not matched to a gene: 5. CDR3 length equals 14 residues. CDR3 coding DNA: TGTGCCAGCACCAGTGCGGGGGGCACCGGGGAGCTGTTTTTT. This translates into CASTSAGGTGELFF.

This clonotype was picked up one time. The CDR3 is CASSLATSGVAQHF. As DNA, the CDR3 is TGTGCCAGCAGCTTAGCGACAAGCGGAGTAGCTCAGCATTTT. This chain joins TRBV9 and TRBJ2-3; D remains unclear. The J call is uncertain, as TRBJ1-5 better fits the DNA end. The CDR3 has 14 amino acids. CDR1 and CDR2 from the germline V gene are SGDLS and YYNGEE.

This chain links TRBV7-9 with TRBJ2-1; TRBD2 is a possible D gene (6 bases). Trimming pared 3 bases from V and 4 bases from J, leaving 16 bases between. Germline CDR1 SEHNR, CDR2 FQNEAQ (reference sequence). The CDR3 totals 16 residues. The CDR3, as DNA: TGTGCCAGCAGCTTTCAAAGAAGCGGGCCTTACAATGAGCAGTTCTTC. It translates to CASSFQRSGPYNEQFF. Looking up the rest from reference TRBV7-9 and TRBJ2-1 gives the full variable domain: DTGVSQNPRHKITKRGQNVTFRCDPISEHNRLYWYRQTLGQGPEFLTYFQNEAQLEKSRLLSDRFSAERPKGSFSTLEIQRTEQGDSAMYLCASSFQRSGPYNEQFFGPGTRLTVL.

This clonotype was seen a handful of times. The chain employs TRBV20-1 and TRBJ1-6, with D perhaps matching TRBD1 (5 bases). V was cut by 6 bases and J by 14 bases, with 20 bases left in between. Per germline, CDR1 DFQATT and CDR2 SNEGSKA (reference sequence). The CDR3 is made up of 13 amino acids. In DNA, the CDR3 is TGCAGTGCCAGTAGATGGGGACGCAAGACCCTCCACTTT. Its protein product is CSASRWGRKTLHF.

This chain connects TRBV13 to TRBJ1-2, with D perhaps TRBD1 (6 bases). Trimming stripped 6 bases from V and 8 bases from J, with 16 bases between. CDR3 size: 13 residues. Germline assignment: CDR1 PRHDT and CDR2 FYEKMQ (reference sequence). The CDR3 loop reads CASRQGLAGGYTF. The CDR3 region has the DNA TGTGCCAGCAGACAGGGACTAGCGGGAGGCTACACCTTC.

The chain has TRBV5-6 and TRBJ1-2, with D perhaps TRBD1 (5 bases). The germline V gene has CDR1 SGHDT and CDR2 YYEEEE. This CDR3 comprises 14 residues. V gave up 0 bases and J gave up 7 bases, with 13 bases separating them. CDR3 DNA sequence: TGTGCCAGCAGCTTGGCGAGGCAGGGCACTGGCTACACCTTC. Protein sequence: CASSLARQGTGYTF.

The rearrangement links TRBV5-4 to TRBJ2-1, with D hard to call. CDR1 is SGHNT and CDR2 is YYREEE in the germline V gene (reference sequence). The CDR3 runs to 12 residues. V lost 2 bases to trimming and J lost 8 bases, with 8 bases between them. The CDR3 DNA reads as TGTGCCAGCAGCTTTTCTAACGATGAGCAGTTCTTC. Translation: CASSFSNDEQFF.

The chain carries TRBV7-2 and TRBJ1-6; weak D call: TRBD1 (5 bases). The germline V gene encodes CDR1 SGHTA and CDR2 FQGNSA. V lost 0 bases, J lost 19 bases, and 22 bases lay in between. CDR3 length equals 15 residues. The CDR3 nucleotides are TGTGCCAGCAGCTTAGCGGGGGGACCCGATACCACCGGACACTTT. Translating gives CASSLAGGPDTTGHF.

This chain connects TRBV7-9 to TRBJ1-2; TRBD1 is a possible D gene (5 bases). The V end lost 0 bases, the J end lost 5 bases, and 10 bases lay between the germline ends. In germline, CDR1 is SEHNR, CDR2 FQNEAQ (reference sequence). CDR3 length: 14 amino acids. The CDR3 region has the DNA TGTGCCAGCAGCTTAGCGGGGGGTGGTTATGGCTACACCTTC. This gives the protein CASSLAGGGYGYTF.

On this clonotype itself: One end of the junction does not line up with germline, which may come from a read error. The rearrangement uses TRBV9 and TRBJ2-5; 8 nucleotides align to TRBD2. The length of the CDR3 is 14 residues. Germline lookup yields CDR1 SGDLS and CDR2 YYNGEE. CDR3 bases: TGTGCCACCAGCGGGGGCTCAGGCAAGGAGTCCCAGTACTTC. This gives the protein CATSGGSGKESQYF.

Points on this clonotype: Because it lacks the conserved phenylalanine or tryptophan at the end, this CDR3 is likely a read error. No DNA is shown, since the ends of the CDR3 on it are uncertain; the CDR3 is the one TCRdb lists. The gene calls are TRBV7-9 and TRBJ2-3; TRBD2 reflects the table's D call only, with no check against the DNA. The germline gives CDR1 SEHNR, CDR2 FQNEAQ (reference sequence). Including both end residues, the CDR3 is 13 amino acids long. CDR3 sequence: CASSDGRTGTRYL.

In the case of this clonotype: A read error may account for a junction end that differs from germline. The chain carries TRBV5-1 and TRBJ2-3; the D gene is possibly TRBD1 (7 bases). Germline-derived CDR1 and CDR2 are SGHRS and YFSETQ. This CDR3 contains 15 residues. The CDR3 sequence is CATSRGATYADTQYF. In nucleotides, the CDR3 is TGCGCCACCAGCAGGGGGGCGACCTACGCAGATACGCAGTATTTT. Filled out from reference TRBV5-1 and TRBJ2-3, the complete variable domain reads KAGVTQTPRYLIKTRGQQVTLSCSPISGHRSVSWYQQTPGQGLQFLFEYFSETQRNKGNFPGRFSGRQFSNSRSEMNVSTLELGDSALYLCATSRGATYADTQYFGPGTRLTVL.

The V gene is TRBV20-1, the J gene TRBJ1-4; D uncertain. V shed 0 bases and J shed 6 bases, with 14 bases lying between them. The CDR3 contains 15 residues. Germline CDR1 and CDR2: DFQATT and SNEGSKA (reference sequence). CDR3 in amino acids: CSARDRDNSYEKLFF. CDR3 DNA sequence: TGCAGTGCTAGAGATAGAGACAACAGCTATGAAAAACTGTTTTTT.